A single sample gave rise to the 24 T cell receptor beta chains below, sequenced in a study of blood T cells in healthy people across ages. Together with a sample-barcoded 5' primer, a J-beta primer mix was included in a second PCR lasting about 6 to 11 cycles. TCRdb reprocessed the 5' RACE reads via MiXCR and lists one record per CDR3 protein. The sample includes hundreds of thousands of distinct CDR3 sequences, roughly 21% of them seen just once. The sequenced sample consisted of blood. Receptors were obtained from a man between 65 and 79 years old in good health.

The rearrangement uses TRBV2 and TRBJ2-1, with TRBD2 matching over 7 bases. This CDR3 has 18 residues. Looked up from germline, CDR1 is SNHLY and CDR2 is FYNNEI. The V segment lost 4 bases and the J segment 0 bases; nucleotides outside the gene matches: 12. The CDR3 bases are TGTGCCAGCAGTGGGGGGTTAGCGGGTTTCAGCTCCTACAATGAGCAGTTCTTC. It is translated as CASSGGLAGFSSYNEQFF.

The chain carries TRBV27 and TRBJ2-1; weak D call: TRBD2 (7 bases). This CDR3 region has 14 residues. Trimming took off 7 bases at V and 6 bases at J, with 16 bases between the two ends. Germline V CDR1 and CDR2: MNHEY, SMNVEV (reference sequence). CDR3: CASKGGGPVNEQFF. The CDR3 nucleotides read TGTGCCAGCAAGGGGGGAGGGCCTGTCAATGAGCAGTTCTTC.

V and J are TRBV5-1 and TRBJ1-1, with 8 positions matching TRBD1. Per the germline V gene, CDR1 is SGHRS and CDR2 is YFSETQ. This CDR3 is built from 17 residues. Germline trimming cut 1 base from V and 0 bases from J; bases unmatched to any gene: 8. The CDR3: CASSLIPGGAVNTEAFF. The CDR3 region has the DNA TGCGCCAGCAGCTTGATACCAGGGGGCGCGGTGAACACTGAAGCTTTCTTT.

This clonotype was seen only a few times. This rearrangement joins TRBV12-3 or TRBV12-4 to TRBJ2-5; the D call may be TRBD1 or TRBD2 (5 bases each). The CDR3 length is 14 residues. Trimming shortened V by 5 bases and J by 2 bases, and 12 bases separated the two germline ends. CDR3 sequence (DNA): TGTGCCAGCAGTCAAAAGGGACCTCAAGAGACCCAGTACTTC. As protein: CASSQKGPQETQYF.

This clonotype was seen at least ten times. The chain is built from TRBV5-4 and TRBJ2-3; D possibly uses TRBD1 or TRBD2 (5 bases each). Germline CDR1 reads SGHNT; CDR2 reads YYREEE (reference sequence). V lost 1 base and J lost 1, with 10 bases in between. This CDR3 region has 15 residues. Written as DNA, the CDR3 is TGTGCCAGCAGCTTGTCCGGGACGGGCACAGATACGCAGTATTTT. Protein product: CASSLSGTGTDTQYF.

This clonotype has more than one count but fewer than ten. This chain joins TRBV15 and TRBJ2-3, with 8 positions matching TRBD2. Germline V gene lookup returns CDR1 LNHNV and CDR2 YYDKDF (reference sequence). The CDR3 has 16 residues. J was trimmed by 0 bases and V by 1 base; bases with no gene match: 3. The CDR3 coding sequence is TGTGCCACCAGCAGAGGGGCGGGAGGAAGCACAGATACGCAGTATTTT. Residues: CATSRGAGGSTDTQYF.

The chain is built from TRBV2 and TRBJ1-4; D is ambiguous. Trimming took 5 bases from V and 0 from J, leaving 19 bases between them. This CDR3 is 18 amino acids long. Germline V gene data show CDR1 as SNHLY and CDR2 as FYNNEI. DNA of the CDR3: TGTGCCAGCAGTCCTACCGGGCTCCAGAACCCAACTAATGAAAAACTGTTTTTT. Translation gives CASSPTGLQNPTNEKLFF.

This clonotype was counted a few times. The CDR3 coding sequence is TGTGCCAGCAGTCTAACAGGGGCGCTGGCCTACGAGCAGTACTTC. Translating gives CASSLTGALAYEQYF. The rearrangement links TRBV28 to TRBJ2-7, with 7 bases lining up with TRBD1. V was clipped by 5 bases and J by 2 bases; unmatched bases: 9. The CDR3 runs 15 residues. Germline-derived CDR1 and CDR2 are MDHEN and SYDVKM.

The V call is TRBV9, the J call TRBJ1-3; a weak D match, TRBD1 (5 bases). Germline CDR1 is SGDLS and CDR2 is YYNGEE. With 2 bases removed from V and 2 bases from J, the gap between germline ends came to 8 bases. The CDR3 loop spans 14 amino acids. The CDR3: CASSVGGTGNTIYF. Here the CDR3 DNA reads TGTGCCAGCAGCGTGGGGGGGACTGGAAACACCATATATTTT.

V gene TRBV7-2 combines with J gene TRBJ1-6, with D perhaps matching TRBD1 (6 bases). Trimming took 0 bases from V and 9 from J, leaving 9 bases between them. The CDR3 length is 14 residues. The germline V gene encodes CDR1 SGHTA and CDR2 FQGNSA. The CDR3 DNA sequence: TGTGCCAGCAGCTTAGCGGGGGGGCGTTCACCCCTCCACTTT. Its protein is CASSLAGGRSPLHF.

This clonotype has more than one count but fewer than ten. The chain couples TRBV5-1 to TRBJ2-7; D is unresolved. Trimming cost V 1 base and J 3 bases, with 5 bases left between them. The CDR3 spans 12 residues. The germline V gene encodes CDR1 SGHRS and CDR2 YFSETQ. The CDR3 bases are TGCGCCAGCAGCTTGAATTTCTACGAGCAGTACTTC. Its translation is CASSLNFYEQYF.

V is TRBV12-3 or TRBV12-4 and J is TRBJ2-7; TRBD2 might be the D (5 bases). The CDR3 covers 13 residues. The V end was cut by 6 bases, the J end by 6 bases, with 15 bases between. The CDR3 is CASRYGEKVEQYF. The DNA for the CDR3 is TGTGCCAGCAGGTACGGGGAGAAGGTCGAGCAGTACTTC.

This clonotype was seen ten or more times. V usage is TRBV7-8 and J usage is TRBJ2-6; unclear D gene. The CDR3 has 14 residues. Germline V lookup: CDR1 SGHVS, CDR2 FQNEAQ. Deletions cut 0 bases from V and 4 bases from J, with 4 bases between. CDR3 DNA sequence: TGTGCCAGCAGCTTAGCGACCGGGGCCAACGTCCTGACTTTC. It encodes CASSLATGANVLTF.

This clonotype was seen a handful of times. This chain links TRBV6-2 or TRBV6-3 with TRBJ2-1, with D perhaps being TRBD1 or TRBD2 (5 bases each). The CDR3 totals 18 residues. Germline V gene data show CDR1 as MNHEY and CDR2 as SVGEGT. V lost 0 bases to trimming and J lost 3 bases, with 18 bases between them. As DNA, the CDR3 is TGTGCCAGCAGTTACTCTTCTTCGGGGACCCACGTCTACAATGAGCAGTTCTTC. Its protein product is CASSYSSSGTHVYNEQFF.

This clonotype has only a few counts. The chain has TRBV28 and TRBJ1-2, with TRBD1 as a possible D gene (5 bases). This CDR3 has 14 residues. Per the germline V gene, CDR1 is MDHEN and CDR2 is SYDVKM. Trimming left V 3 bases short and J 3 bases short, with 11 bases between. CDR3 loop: CASSFGLGDYGYTF. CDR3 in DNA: TGTGCCAGCAGTTTTGGTTTAGGGGACTATGGCTACACCTTC.

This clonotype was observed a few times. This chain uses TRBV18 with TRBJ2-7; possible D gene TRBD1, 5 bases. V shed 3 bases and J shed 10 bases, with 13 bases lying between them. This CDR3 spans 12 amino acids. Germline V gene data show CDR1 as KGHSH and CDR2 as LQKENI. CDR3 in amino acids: CASSPSTDSQYF. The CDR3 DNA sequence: TGTGCCAGCTCACCTTCGACAGACTCCCAGTACTTC.

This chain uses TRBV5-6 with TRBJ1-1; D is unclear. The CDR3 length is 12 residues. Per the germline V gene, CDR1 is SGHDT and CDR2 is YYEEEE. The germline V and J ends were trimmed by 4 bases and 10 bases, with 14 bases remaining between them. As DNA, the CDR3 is TGTGCCAGCAGCAATCAAAGGCTGGGAGCTTTCTTT. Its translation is CASSNQRLGAFF.

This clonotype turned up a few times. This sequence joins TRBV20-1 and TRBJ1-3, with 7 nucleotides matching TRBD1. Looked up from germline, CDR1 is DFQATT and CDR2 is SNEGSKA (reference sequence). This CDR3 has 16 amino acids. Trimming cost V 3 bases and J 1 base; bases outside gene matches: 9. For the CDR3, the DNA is TGCAGTGCTAGCCGGGACAGTGGGGAGTCTGGAAACACCATATATTTT. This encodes CSASRDSGESGNTIYF.

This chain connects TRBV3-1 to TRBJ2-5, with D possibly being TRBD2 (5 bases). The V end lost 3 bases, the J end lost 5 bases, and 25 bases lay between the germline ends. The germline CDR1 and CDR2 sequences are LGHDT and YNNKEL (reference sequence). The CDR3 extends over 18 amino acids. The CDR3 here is CASSHESYSARGKETQYF. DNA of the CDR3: TGTGCCAGCAGCCATGAATCCTACTCGGCCCGAGGGAAGGAGACCCAGTACTTC.

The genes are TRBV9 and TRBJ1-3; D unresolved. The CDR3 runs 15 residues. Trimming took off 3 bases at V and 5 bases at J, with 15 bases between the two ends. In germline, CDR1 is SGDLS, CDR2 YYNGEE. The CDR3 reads CASSGGSRHRNTIYF. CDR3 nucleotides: TGTGCCAGCAGCGGCGGGAGCAGGCACCGAAACACCATATATTTT.

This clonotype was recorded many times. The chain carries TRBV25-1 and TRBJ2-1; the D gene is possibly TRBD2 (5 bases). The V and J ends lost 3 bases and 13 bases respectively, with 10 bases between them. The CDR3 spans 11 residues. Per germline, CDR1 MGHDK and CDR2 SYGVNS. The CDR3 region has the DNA TGTGCCAGCAGTGACGGGGTTCGACAGTTCTTC. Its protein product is CASSDGVRQFF.

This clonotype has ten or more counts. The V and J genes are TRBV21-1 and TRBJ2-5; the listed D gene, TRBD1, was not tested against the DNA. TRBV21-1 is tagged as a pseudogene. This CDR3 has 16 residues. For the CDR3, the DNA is TGTGCCAGCAGCAGATGGGGGACAACTTTCCAAGAGACCCAGTACTTC. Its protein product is CASSRWGTTFQETQYF.

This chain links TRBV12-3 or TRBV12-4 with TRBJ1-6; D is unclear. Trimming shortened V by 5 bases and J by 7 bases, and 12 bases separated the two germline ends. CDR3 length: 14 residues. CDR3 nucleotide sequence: TGTGCCAGCAGTCCCTCGGGGTGGAATTCACCCCTCCACTTT. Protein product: CASSPSGWNSPLHF.

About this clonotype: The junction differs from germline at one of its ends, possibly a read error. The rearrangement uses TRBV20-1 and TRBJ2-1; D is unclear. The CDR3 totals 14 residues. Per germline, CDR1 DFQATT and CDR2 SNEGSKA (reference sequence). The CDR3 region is CSASELSSYNKQFF. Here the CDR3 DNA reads TGCAGTGCTAGCGAGCTGAGCTCCTACAATAAGCAGTTCTTC.